This T cell receptor (beta chain) is from a study of patients and donors after allogeneic stem cell transplantation. Trimming shortened V by 0 bases and J by 2 bases, and 9 bases separated the two germline ends. The CDR3 has 15 amino acids. Looked up from germline, CDR1 is LGHNA and CDR2 is YSLEER. TCRdb re-analysed the RT-PCR reads in MiXCR, keeping a single row per CDR3 protein. The sample lists 800,000 to 1,000,000 distinct CDR3 sequences; more than 15% were seen once. The gene calls are TRBV4-3 and TRBJ2-3; unclear D gene. The sequenced material came from blood, either unsorted or a sorted T cell fraction (not recorded which). This clonotype was obtained from a human donor who was either an allogeneic HSCT recipient or a stem cell or donor lymphocyte infusion donor (not recorded which). It is not recorded whose cells these are; they may come from a transplant donor. The CDR3: CASSQDEVITDTQYF. The DNA for the CDR3 is TGCGCCAGCAGCCAAGATGAGGTGATCACAGATACGCAGTATTTT.